Below, 20 T cell receptor beta chains from the same sample are listed, as sequenced in a study of technical replicates of blood from a handful of donors (dated by TCRdb to 2016 to 2017). Library construction relied on the immunoSEQ multiplex PCR assay. Here the immuneACCESS table is served through TCRdb, limited to in-frame sequences with V and J called. Missing clones are a known gap in these copies; in checked studies unresolved V genes cover under half, and the rest lacks a known reason. Within this sample are tens of thousands of clones, with almost 98% of them counted one time only. Approximately 0.21% of the sample comes from the top ten. The sample taken for sequencing was T cells isolated from PBMCs. These TCRs come from a human donor in good health.

The V and J genes are TRBV5-6 and TRBJ1-4, with D tentatively TRBD1 (5 bases). The CDR3 covers 13 residues. Germline V gene data show CDR1 as SGHDT and CDR2 as YYEEEE. Trimming pared 2 bases from V and 8 bases from J, leaving 10 bases between. The CDR3 DNA is TGTGCCAGCAGCTTCCAGGGCAAAGAAAAACTGTTTTTT. It specifies CASSFQGKEKLFF.

The chain employs TRBV28 and TRBJ2-1; TRBD1 agrees at 9 bases. The CDR3 totals 16 residues. The J segment lost 4 bases and the V segment lost 5 bases, leaving 9 bases of the junction unmatched. Germline loops: CDR1 MDHEN, CDR2 SYDVKM. DNA of the CDR3: TGTGCCAGCAGTACCCTGGGACAGGGATTTTACAATGAGCAGTTCTTC. Encoded protein: CASSTLGQGFYNEQFF.

This sequence joins TRBV5-6 and TRBJ2-3; D may be TRBD1 (6 bases). The germline V and J ends were trimmed by 1 base and 4 bases, with 13 bases remaining between them. The CDR3 spans 15 residues. Germline V gene sequence: CDR1 SGHDT, CDR2 YYEEEE. The CDR3 is CASSLTQGVPDTQYF. CDR3 bases: TGTGCCAGCAGCTTGACACAGGGTGTCCCAGATACGCAGTATTTT.

This clone was counted only a few times. The rearrangement uses TRBV4-2 and TRBJ2-7; TRBD1 aligns across 9 bases. The ends lost 0 bases at V and 0 bases at J; junction bases unmatched: 3. The CDR3 totals 16 residues. Germline-derived CDR1 and CDR2 are LGHNA and YNFKEQ. CDR3 region: CASSQDGQGSSYEQYF. The CDR3 nucleotides are TGTGCCAGCAGCCAAGACGGACAGGGGAGCTCCTACGAGCAGTACTTC.

This clone was recorded a few times. The chain links TRBV30 to TRBJ1-1; 9 nucleotides agree with TRBD1. After removal of 5 bases from V and 8 bases from J, the junction contained 9 bases not matched to a gene. The CDR3 runs to 13 residues. Germline-derived CDR1 and CDR2 are GTSNPN and SVGIG (reference sequence). This CDR3 reads CAWDPGQGMEAFF. The CDR3 bases are TGTGCCTGGGATCCGGGACAGGGAATGGAAGCTTTCTTT.

V is TRBV5-4 and J is TRBJ2-1; TRBD2 agrees at 7 bases. The CDR3 length is 15 residues. Germline assignment: CDR1 SGHNT and CDR2 YYREEE (reference sequence). Losses at the gene ends were 0 bases for V and 6 bases for J; bases not matched to a gene: 6. DNA of the CDR3: TGTGCCAGCAGCTTGGGACTAGCAGAGGGCAATGAGCAGTTCTTC. Its translation is CASSLGLAEGNEQFF.

The rearrangement links TRBV10-1 to TRBJ1-2; D remains ambiguous. CDR1 and CDR2 (germline): WNHNN, SYGVQD (reference sequence). V dropped 4 bases and J dropped 4 bases, with 13 bases sitting between them. This CDR3 contains 14 residues. The CDR3 protein is CASSGRSLPYGYTF. The CDR3 DNA reads as TGCGCCAGCAGTGGCAGGTCCCTACCCTATGGCTACACCTTC.

The chain combines TRBV7-9 with TRBJ2-5, with a tentative D call TRBD2 (5 bases). The V end lost 5 bases, the J end lost 0 bases, and 13 bases lay between the germline ends. CDR1 is SEHNR and CDR2 is FQNEAQ in the germline V gene (reference sequence). CDR3 length equals 15 residues. The CDR3 here is CASSREWEYQETQYF. The CDR3 coding sequence is TGTGCCAGCAGCCGAGAGTGGGAGTACCAAGAGACCCAGTACTTC.

V gene TRBV7-2 combines with J gene TRBJ2-1; TRBD2 matches 10 bases. Unmatched junction bases numbered 3, after V lost 4 bases and J lost 6 bases. The CDR3 has 14 residues. CDR1 SGHTA and CDR2 FQGNSA come from the germline V gene. The CDR3 nucleotides are TGTGCCAGCAGCTCCCTAGCGGGGGCCAATGAGCAGTTCTTC. This gives the protein CASSSLAGANEQFF.

The chain carries TRBV4-1 and TRBJ1-2; TRBD1 is a possible D gene (6 bases). Germline V gives CDR1 MGHRA, CDR2 YSYEKL. V lost 6 bases and J 8 bases, leaving 16 bases between the germline ends. CDR3 length: 13 residues. The CDR3 region is CASRTTGHYGYTF. CDR3 DNA: TGCGCCAGCAGAACTACAGGGCATTACGGCTACACCTTC.

This chain connects TRBV6-1 to TRBJ2-2, with unresolved D. Germline CDR1 reads MNHNS; CDR2 reads SASEGT. Trimming removed 2 bases at V and 3 bases at J, with 10 bases between. This CDR3 is built from 15 residues. The chain's CDR3 is CASSEPRMYTGELFF. The CDR3 nucleotides read TGTGCCAGCAGTGAACCCCGTATGTACACCGGGGAGCTGTTTTTT.

The genes are TRBV28 and TRBJ2-1; 7 bases fit TRBD1. Germline V CDR1 and CDR2: MDHEN, SYDVKM. The trim removed 6 bases at V and 6 bases at J, leaving 11 bases unmatched. The CDR3 covers 15 residues. CDR3 DNA sequence: TGTGCCAGCAGCGCCGGAGACAGGGTCACCAATGAGCAGTTCTTC. Amino acids: CASSAGDRVTNEQFF.

The rearrangement links TRBV7-2 to TRBJ2-7; D call uncertain. CDR1 and CDR2 (germline): SGHTA, FQGNSA. Trimming left V 1 base short and J 3 bases short, with 10 bases between. The CDR3 is 14 residues long. CDR3 nucleotide sequence: TGTGCCAGCAGCTTAGGCCCGGGTAGCTACGAGCAGTACTTC. Amino acid sequence: CASSLGPGSYEQYF.

This chain uses TRBV19 with TRBJ2-5; no clear D gene. V was trimmed by 0 bases and J by 3 bases, leaving 11 bases between them. Germline V gene data show CDR1 as LNHDA and CDR2 as SQIVND (reference sequence). The CDR3 has 15 residues. Here the CDR3 DNA reads TGTGCCAGTAGTATAGATCCTAATAGAAAAGAGACCCAGTACTTC. Translating gives CASSIDPNRKETQYF.

This chain links TRBV19 with TRBJ2-3, with 10 bases lining up with TRBD1. Germline V gene sequence: CDR1 LNHDA, CDR2 SQIVND (reference sequence). The CDR3 extends over 15 amino acids. With V trimmed by 3 bases and J by 8 bases, 8 bases remained unmatched. CDR3 residues: CASSIGTGAQGTQYF. DNA of the CDR3: TGTGCCAGTAGTATCGGGACAGGGGCGCAGGGTACGCAGTATTTT.

The chain combines TRBV4-1 with TRBJ2-2, with 7 bases fitting TRBD2. The V and J ends lost 1 base and 8 bases, in that order; junction bases with no gene match: 10. CDR3 size: 16 residues. Germline CDR1 and CDR2: MGHRA and YSYEKL. DNA of the CDR3: TGCGCCAGCAGCCAAGCGACGGGGGAGGGCCGAGGGGAGCTGTTTTTT. Translated, it gives CASSQATGEGRGELFF.

This chain connects TRBV5-1 to TRBJ1-2; maybe TRBD1 (5 bases). V shed 4 bases and J shed 1 base, with 8 bases lying between them. The germline gives CDR1 SGHRS, CDR2 YFSETQ. CDR3 length: 13 residues. CDR3 residues: CASSVQVNYGYTF. In DNA form, the CDR3 reads TGCGCCAGCAGCGTACAGGTTAACTATGGCTACACCTTC.

This clone was detected only once. V and J are TRBV28 and TRBJ1-5, with 7 bases lining up with TRBD1. V was pared by 6 bases and J by 6 bases, with 8 bases of the junction left unmatched. The germline CDR1 and CDR2 sequences are MDHEN and SYDVKM. The CDR3 length is 14 residues. DNA of the CDR3: TGTGCCAGCAGGACAGGGATAGAGACTCAGCCCCAGCATTTT. Its translation is CASRTGIETQPQHF.

The rearrangement links TRBV27 to TRBJ1-1, with 9 positions matching TRBD1. Germline-derived CDR1 and CDR2 are MNHEY and SMNVEV (reference sequence). The CDR3 is 13 residues long. Unmatched junction bases numbered 9, after V lost 5 bases and J lost 11 bases. The CDR3 nucleotides are TGTGCCAGCAGTCCCGGACAGGGGTTGGTGGCTTTCTTT. Its protein product is CASSPGQGLVAFF.

This chain joins TRBV29-1 and TRBJ1-3; D remains ambiguous. Germline-derived CDR1 and CDR2 are SQVTM and ANQGSEA. The CDR3 covers 11 residues. Trimming cost V 4 bases and J 4 bases, with 5 bases left between them. In DNA form, the CDR3 reads TGCAGCGTTGCACAAGGAAACACCATATATTTT. Translated: CSVAQGNTIYF.